Shown below are 2 T cell receptor beta chains from a single sample sequenced in a study of T cell clonality in common variable immunodeficiency. The method was immunoSEQ multiplex PCR; TCRdb's version includes in-frame clones alone and lacks a portion of them. The profile covers roughly 70,000 clones, none occurring a single time. Sequenced: peripheral blood mononuclear cells. The receptor source for this set is a person aged 18 to 70 in good health.

This clone was observed many times. The CDR3 bases that were read are TGTGCCAGCAGCTCACCGGGACTAGCGGCATACTCCTACGAG. It yields the protein CASSSPGLAAYSYE. The whole CDR3 reads CASSSPGLAAYSYEQYF. The chain is built from TRBV6-2 or TRBV6-3 and TRBJ2-7, with 11 bases aligning to TRBD2. The CDR3 extends 3 residues past the end of the read, so its final part is completed from the germline J gene. This CDR3 is 17 amino acids long. With V trimmed by 6 bases and J by 0 bases, 10 bases remained unmatched. Germline V gene lookup returns CDR1 MNHEY and CDR2 SVGEGT.

This clone was observed at least ten times. The read comes to an end 3 residues before the CDR3 does, leaving the germline J gene to fill in the end. The rearrangement links TRBV19 to TRBJ2-1, with a tentative D call TRBD1 (9 bases). V was shortened by 6 bases and J by 9 bases, with 21 bases between the two germline ends. This CDR3 comprises 15 residues. The germline V gene has CDR1 LNHDA and CDR2 SQIVND (reference sequence). Partial CDR3 DNA: TGTGCCAGTAGACGGGGGGGACAGGGACATTCTGAG. Encoded protein: CASRRGGQGHSE. Given in full, the CDR3 is CASRRGGQGHSEQFF.